The present TCR beta chain was sequenced within a study of T cells expressing NK-cell markers. For the study at large: Among eight sequenced donors, seven carried HCMV seropositivity while one was seronegative.

Germline values: CDR1 DFQATT, CDR2 SNEGSKA (reference sequence). The CDR3 sequence is 12 residues long. TCRdb re-called the 5' RACE reads; one entry per CDR3 protein, DNA not given. This table holds 550,000 to 600,000 distinct CDR3 sequences. Study-wide results and caveats: A range of about 1.0-7.0% of CD8+ T cells consisted of dominant NKG2C+ clonotypes in 6 or 7 donors.

Notes on this clonotype: Its cognate antigen is unknown.

This chain joins TRBV20-1 and TRBJ2-5; TCRdb's assignment of TRBD2 cannot be checked, as there is no DNA. The sample was blood T cells: a sorted CD56 or NKG2C T cell subset, CD4+ or CD8+ T cells, or bulk PBMC T cells (not recorded which). The receptor's source is a man aged 18 to 30 in good health. This chain's CDR3 is CSASSSRETQYF.